These 2 T cell receptor beta chains share one sample of origin, sequenced in a study of T cell responses to AZD1222 COVID-19 vaccine (dated by TCRdb to the early 2020s). Library preparation used the immunoSEQ multiplex PCR assay. The table comes from immuneACCESS by way of TCRdb, which keeps in-frame sequences with V and J called. Part of the clones is missing from these tables; in studies checked, under half for an unresolved V gene and the rest for unknown reasons. Present in this sample are about 130,000 clones, 85% to 95% of which were seen just once. The ten largest account for about 6.7% of the sample. This specimen's time point label, per the study, means: about 28 days (+/-7) after the second vaccine dose. Sequencing used peripheral blood, obtained 28 days after the second AZD1222 dose. The receptors were gathered from an adult who received the AZD1222 COVID-19 vaccine.

This chain joins TRBV5-1 and TRBJ1-2; D not resolved. Germline loops: CDR1 SGHRS, CDR2 YFSETQ. With 4 bases removed from V and 4 bases from J, the gap between germline ends came to 8 bases. This CDR3 contains 12 residues. The DNA of the CDR3 is TGCGCCAGCAGCGCGGAGGCCTATGGCTACACCTTC. It codes for CASSAEAYGYTF.

This clone was found a few times. This chain joins TRBV4-2 and TRBJ2-1; 10 bases are a match to TRBD2. Per germline, CDR1 LGHNA and CDR2 YNFKEQ. J gave up 15 bases and V 4 bases, and 18 bases lay outside the gene matches. The CDR3 covers 16 residues. The CDR3 nucleotides read TGTGCCAGCAGCCTTAACCCGGAAAGCGGGGGGGGATCAACGTTCTTC. Its protein product is CASSLNPESGGGSTFF.